These 27 T cell receptor beta chains came from one sample sequenced in a study of T cells in localized non-small cell lung cancer. TCRdb keeps only in-frame clones here, not all; method: immunoSEQ multiplex PCR. The sample contains 45,000 to 60,000 clones, approximately 83% of which appear only once. This specimen was peripheral blood, taken before any cancer treatment. These receptors came from a female donor over 55 with stage II squamous cell lung carcinoma.

The rearrangement uses TRBV7-8 and TRBJ1-1; TRBD1 agrees at 8 bases. The CDR3 has 14 residues. Germline trimming cut 4 bases from V and 3 bases from J; bases unmatched to any gene: 4. Per the germline V gene, CDR1 is SGHVS and CDR2 is FQNEAQ. The DNA for the CDR3 is TGTGCCAGCAGCTCCCAGGGGGCCGACACTGAAGCTTTCTTT. Amino acid sequence: CASSSQGADTEAFF.

The V and J genes are TRBV5-1 and TRBJ2-3, with D unresolved. CDR1 is SGHRS and CDR2 is YFSETQ in the germline V gene. Trimming shortened V by 4 bases and J by 4 bases, and 4 bases separated the two germline ends. The CDR3 covers 11 residues. CDR3 region: CASSLSDTQYF. CDR3 DNA sequence: TGCGCCAGCAGCCTCTCAGATACGCAGTATTTT.

As DNA, the CDR3 is TGTGCCAGCTCGCGACAGAACACTGAAGCTTTCTTT. It translates to CASSRQNTEAFF. This chain links TRBV18 with TRBJ1-1, with D uncertain. The germline CDR1 and CDR2 sequences are KGHSH and LQKENI. Trimming cost V 6 bases and J 1 base, with 6 bases left between them. CDR3 size: 12 residues.

The V call is TRBV30, the J call TRBJ1-1; 8 bases map to TRBD1. The CDR3 is made up of 13 amino acids. CDR1 is GTSNPN and CDR2 is SVGIG in the germline V gene (reference sequence). After removal of 5 bases from V and 1 base from J, the junction contained 3 bases not matched to a gene. As DNA, the CDR3 is TGTGCCTGGGGACAGGGCAGGAACACTGAAGCTTTCTTT. Its protein product is CAWGQGRNTEAFF.

This sequence joins TRBV9 and TRBJ1-6, with D unresolved. Trimming took off 0 bases at V and 7 bases at J, with 8 bases between the two ends. Looked up from germline, CDR1 is SGDLS and CDR2 is YYNGEE. The CDR3 sequence is 14 residues long. The DNA of the CDR3 is TGTGCCAGCAGCGTAGAAGGAGTAAATTCACCCCTCCACTTT. Protein sequence: CASSVEGVNSPLHF.

This chain links TRBV20-1 with TRBJ1-4; D ambiguous. The germline V gene has CDR1 DFQATT and CDR2 SNEGSKA (reference sequence). Trimming removed 5 bases at V and 10 bases at J, with 11 bases between. The CDR3 spans 11 residues. The CDR3 here is CSAYEEGKLFF. The DNA for the CDR3 is TGCAGTGCTTACGAAGAAGGAAAACTGTTTTTT.

CDR3 DNA: TGTGCCATCGGAACCGGGGAGCTGTTTTTT. Translating gives CAIGTGELFF. The chain carries TRBV19 and TRBJ2-2; no definite D call. V lost 10 bases and J 5 bases, leaving 5 bases between the germline ends. Germline V gene lookup returns CDR1 LNHDA and CDR2 SQIVND (reference sequence). The CDR3 covers 10 residues. Together with reference TRBV19 and TRBJ2-2, the CDR3 gives the full variable domain: DGGITQSPKYLFRKEGQNVTLSCEQNLNHDAMYWYRQDPGQGLRLIYYSQIVNDFQKGDIAEGYSVSREKKESFPLTVTSAQKNPTAFYLCAIGTGELFFGEGSRLTVL.

The CDR3 reads CASSSLVRVGEQFF. The CDR3 region has the DNA TGTGCCAGCAGCTCGTTAGTTAGGGTCGGTGAGCAGTTCTTC. The V and J genes are TRBV7-2 and TRBJ2-1; no definite D call. Germline V gene sequence: CDR1 SGHTA, CDR2 FQGNSA. V was pared by 4 bases and J by 9 bases, with 16 bases between. This CDR3 contains 14 residues.

The chain is built from TRBV5-4 and TRBJ1-2, with 7 bases that match TRBD1. V was clipped by 1 base and J by 8 bases; unmatched bases: 5. The germline CDR1 and CDR2 sequences are SGHNT and YYREEE (reference sequence). The CDR3 has 13 residues. The CDR3 here is CASSLNRGNGYTF. In nucleotides, the CDR3 is TGTGCCAGCAGCTTGAACAGGGGTAACGGCTACACCTTC.

The chain has TRBV9 and TRBJ2-3; TRBD2 aligns across 10 bases. J was trimmed by 3 bases and V by 4 bases; bases with no gene match: 5. This CDR3 is built from 15 residues. The V gene's germline CDR1 is SGDLS and CDR2 YYNGEE. CDR3 in amino acids: CASSLGTSVTDTQYF. Written as DNA, the CDR3 is TGTGCCAGCAGCTTAGGGACTAGCGTGACAGATACGCAGTATTTT.

This sequence joins TRBV6-5 and TRBJ1-1; TRBD1 is a possible D gene (5 bases). This CDR3 contains 16 residues. Trimming took off 4 bases at V and 6 bases at J, with 21 bases between the two ends. In germline, CDR1 is MNHEY, CDR2 SVGAGI. The DNA of the CDR3 is TGTGCCAGCAGTTCCCTTACAGGCCTACCCCTCTCTGAAGCTTTCTTT. This encodes CASSSLTGLPLSEAFF.

The V and J genes are TRBV5-4 and TRBJ2-2; D tentatively reads TRBD1 or TRBD2 (5 bases each). Germline V gene lookup returns CDR1 SGHNT and CDR2 YYREEE (reference sequence). V lost 3 bases, J lost 1 base, and 10 bases lay in between. The CDR3 has 15 amino acids. Here the CDR3 DNA reads TGTGCCAGCAGCTGGGGGTCCGGGAACACCGGGGAGCTGTTTTTT. Its translation is CASSWGSGNTGELFF.

The chain couples TRBV7-2 to TRBJ1-4, with 8 positions matching TRBD1. Germline loops: CDR1 SGHTA, CDR2 FQGNSA. The CDR3 runs to 14 residues. V dropped 4 bases and J dropped 8; count of bases not matched to a gene: 6. This CDR3 reads CASSSPTGGEKLFF. In nucleotides, the CDR3 is TGTGCCAGCAGCTCACCAACAGGGGGGGAAAAACTGTTTTTT.

The chain joins TRBV4-2 to TRBJ2-3, with TRBD2 matching over 7 bases. With 4 bases clipped from V and 6 bases from J, the junction kept 13 bases outside the gene matches. The CDR3 has 16 amino acids. Germline CDR1 and CDR2: LGHNA and YNFKEQ. CDR3 sequence (DNA): TGTGCCAGCAGCCCCCGGGGGGATTCCCGCTTCGATACGCAGTATTTT. This codes for CASSPRGDSRFDTQYF.

The sample holds a few counts of this clone. J is TRBJ1-2 and V is TRBV19, with TRBD1 matching 8 bases. CDR3 size: 13 residues. The germline CDR1 and CDR2 sequences are LNHDA and SQIVND (reference sequence). J lost 3 bases, V lost 8 bases, and 5 bases had no gene match. The CDR3 bases are TGTGCCAGTGGGACAGGCCTCGACTATGGCTACACCTTC. Translated: CASGTGLDYGYTF.

The chain combines TRBV7-9 with TRBJ1-3, with D perhaps TRBD1 (5 bases). The V end was cut by 5 bases, the J end by 0 bases, with 11 bases between. The CDR3 has 15 amino acids. Germline values: CDR1 SEHNR, CDR2 FQNEAQ (reference sequence). CDR3 in DNA: TGTGCCAGCAGCCTGGGGGGATACTCTGGAAACACCATATATTTT. Amino acid sequence: CASSLGGYSGNTIYF.

V usage is TRBV4-3 and J usage is TRBJ2-2; D is perhaps TRBD1 or TRBD2 (5 bases each). With 5 bases removed from V and 3 bases from J, the gap between germline ends came to 13 bases. CDR1 and CDR2 (germline): LGHNA, YSLEER. The CDR3 extends over 15 amino acids. The CDR3 is CASSYVGRDTGELFF. CDR3 nucleotides: TGCGCCAGCAGCTACGTGGGACGGGACACCGGGGAGCTGTTTTTT.

CDR3: CASSGSDREENEQFF. Written as DNA, the CDR3 is TGCGCCAGCAGTGGCTCGGACAGGGAAGAGAATGAGCAGTTCTTC. The chain joins TRBV10-1 to TRBJ2-1; TRBD1 aligns across 8 bases. This CDR3 has 15 amino acids. Germline assignment: CDR1 WNHNN and CDR2 SYGVQD (reference sequence). After removal of 4 bases from V and 7 bases from J, the junction contained 9 bases not matched to a gene.

The chain couples TRBV28 to TRBJ1-2; D is ambiguous. Germline assignment: CDR1 MDHEN and CDR2 SYDVKM. This CDR3 region has 12 residues. V was trimmed by 1 base and J by 6 bases, leaving 6 bases between them. This CDR3 is CASSLFGDGYTF. CDR3 in DNA: TGTGCCAGCAGTTTATTTGGGGATGGCTACACCTTC.

The chain joins TRBV5-1 to TRBJ2-5; 10 bases are a match to TRBD2. Trimming took 10 bases from V and 2 from J; bases not matched to a gene: 11. Germline V gene lookup returns CDR1 SGHRS and CDR2 YFSETQ. The CDR3 consists of 15 residues. CDR3 amino acids: CASQGSGGTQETQYF. DNA for the CDR3: TGCGCCTCCCAGGGTAGCGGGGGGACTCAAGAGACCCAGTACTTC.

This chain joins TRBV15 and TRBJ1-4, with 9 positions matching TRBD1. V shed 4 bases and J 0 bases; nucleotides not matched to a gene: 9. The CDR3 is made up of 18 amino acids. CDR1 LNHNV and CDR2 YYDKDF come from the germline V gene (reference sequence). The CDR3 region has the DNA TGTGCCACCAGCAAAAACCGGGACAGGGATGCAACTAATGAAAAACTGTTTTTT. It specifies CATSKNRDRDATNEKLFF.

CDR3 protein: CASRRGAGGHEKLFF. CDR3 coding DNA: TGTGCCAGCAGGAGGGGGGCAGGGGGCCATGAAAAACTGTTTTTT. This chain links TRBV2 with TRBJ1-4, with 8 bases lining up with TRBD1. The CDR3 extends over 15 amino acids. From germline, CDR1 is SNHLY and CDR2 FYNNEI. Germline trimming cut 6 bases from V and 6 bases from J; bases unmatched to any gene: 9.

The chain links TRBV12-2 to TRBJ2-4; the D segment call TRBD1 is taken from the table without a DNA check. TRBV12-2 is a pseudogene locus. The CDR3 covers 17 residues. The CDR3 region has the DNA TGTGCAAGTCGCTTAGCTGGCAGGGGTAGGGGCAAAAACATTCAGTACTTC. Encoded protein: CASRLAGRGRGKNIQYF.

The chain is built from TRBV14 and TRBJ1-1; D gene uncertain. Germline CDR1 is SGHDN and CDR2 is FVKESK. The CDR3 spans 14 residues. V was pared by 2 bases and J by 4 bases, with 11 bases between. The CDR3 DNA is TGTGCCAGCAGCCAAAGACAAGTAAGCACTGAAGCTTTCTTT. The encoded protein is CASSQRQVSTEAFF.

The chain links TRBV7-9 to TRBJ1-4, with TRBD1 matching over 7 bases. Germline V gene data show CDR1 as SEHNR and CDR2 as FQNEAQ (reference sequence). Trimming took 2 bases from V and 8 from J; bases not matched to a gene: 5. This CDR3 has 14 amino acids. The CDR3: CASSLQGGMEKLFF. The DNA for the CDR3 is TGTGCCAGCAGCTTACAGGGGGGGATGGAAAAACTGTTTTTT.

The CDR3 DNA follows: TGTGCCAGCAGCTTGACACCGGGAGCTGGTCAGCCCCAGCATTTT. Translation: CASSLTPGAGQPQHF. The rearrangement joins TRBV11-2 to TRBJ1-5; unclear D gene. The germline CDR1 and CDR2 sequences are SGHAT and FQNNGV. The CDR3 consists of 15 residues. Deletions cut 3 bases from V and 6 bases from J, with 15 bases between.

The chain combines TRBV12-5 with TRBJ2-7; a weak D match, TRBD1 (7 bases). Germline CDR1 reads LGHNT; CDR2 reads FRNRAP. This CDR3 is 13 amino acids long. V lost 7 bases to trimming and J lost 8 bases, with 18 bases between them. CDR3 loop: CASAWRGRDKQYF. The CDR3, as DNA: TGTGCTAGTGCCTGGAGGGGGCGGGACAAGCAGTACTTC.